Listed below are T cell receptor beta chains from one sample, sequenced in a study of T cells in Graves' hyperthyroidism and ophthalmopathy. Each CDR3 protein is one row after TCRdb ran MiXCR on the multiplex PCR reads. This table holds hundreds of thousands of distinct CDR3 sequences, around 20% found once. The sample was blood. Source of these receptors: a man aged 25 to 45 with Graves' ophthalmopathy. The CDR3 runs from the conserved cysteine through the conserved F or W. D genes are given only for firm matches. Rows give clone size only sometimes, using once, few, many, or a class for an expanded clone.

>TRBV10-3|-|TRBJ1-3|-
TGTGCCATCAGTGAAAGGGGTTCCGGAAACACCATATATTTT
CAISERGSGNTIYF
>TRBV5-1|many|TRBJ1-1|-
TGCGCCAGCAGCAGTTCCGACAGTTCCAACACTGAAGCTTTCTTT
CASSSSDSSNTEAFF
>TRBV29-1|few|TRBJ2-6|TRBD2
TGCAGCGTTGAAGCCCGGACTAGCGGGAGAGGCTCTGGGGCCAACGTCCTGACTTTC
CSVEARTSGRGSGANVLTF
>TRBV24-1|-|TRBJ2-1|-
TGTGCCACCAGTGATTTGGGCGGAGGGAGCTCCTACAATGAGCAGTTCTTC
CATSDLGGGSSYNEQFF
>TRBV11-2|many|TRBJ2-7|TRBD2
TGTGCCAGCAGCTTAGCGGGGGGAAACTACGAGCAGTACTTC
CASSLAGGNYEQYF
>TRBV27|many|TRBJ2-1|-
TGTGCCAGCAGTTTAAAGGGCGGTAGGGAGCAGTTCTTC
CASSLKGGREQFF
>TRBV19|-|TRBJ2-2|TRBD2
TGTGCCAGTAGTATAGTGACTAGCGGGAACACCGGGGAGCTGTTTTTT
CASSIVTSGNTGELFF
>TRBV7-2|many|TRBJ2-7|TRBD2
TGTGCCAGCAGCTTAACTAGCGCCAGCTCCTACGAGCAGTACTTC
CASSLTSASSYEQYF
>TRBV29-1|-|TRBJ2-5|-
TGCAGCGGCCGCTCCGCAGGGATGGAGACCCAGTACTTC
CSGRSAGMETQYF
>TRBV27|-|TRBJ2-2|TRBD2
TGTGCCAGCAGTTCTAGCGGGAGTTTGACCGGGGAGCTGTTTTTT
CASSSSGSLTGELFF
>TRBV15|-|TRBJ2-1|TRBD2
TGTGCCACTAATGGACTAGCGGGAGACAATGAGCAGTTCTTC
CATNGLAGDNEQFF
>TRBV7-8|few|TRBJ2-7|-
TGTGCCAGCAGCTTAACTCAGGAAGCAGCTACCTACGAGCAGTACTTC
CASSLTQEAATYEQYF
>TRBV6-2/TRBV6-3|-|TRBJ2-7|-
TGTGCCAGCAGTTACTCGGCCGGTGAGCAGTACTTC
CASSYSAGEQYF
>TRBV13|-|TRBJ1-1|-
TGTGCCAGCAGCTTAATGGGGGAATTAGGGACTGAAGCTTTCTTT
CASSLMGELGTEAFF
>TRBV20-1|many|TRBJ1-1|-
TGCAGTGCTAGACACGGGGCCACTGAAGCTTTCTTT
CSARHGATEAFF
>TRBV28|many|TRBJ1-1|-
TGTGCCAGCAGTGATCCTGGATCTGAAGCTTTCTTT
CASSDPGSEAFF
>TRBV29-1|-|TRBJ2-1|TRBD2
TGCAGCGTTGGGGGACTAGCGGGAGACTTCTTCTCCTACAATGAGCAGTTCTTC
CSVGGLAGDFFSYNEQFF
>TRBV7-9|few|TRBJ2-5|-
TGTGCCAGCAGCTTACTATGGCAGGAAACAAAGGGAGAGACCCAGTACTTC
CASSLLWQETKGETQYF
>TRBV27|-|TRBJ2-1|-
TGTGCCAGCAGTCCCCCCGGGACCTTGGAGGGGCAGTTCTTC
CASSPPGTLEGQFF
>TRBV6-9|-|TRBJ2-1|TRBD2
TGTGCCAGCAGTTATTCCGGTGAGGCGGTGACTAGCGGGGGCCAGGAGCAGTTCTTC
CASSYSGEAVTSGGQEQFF
>TRBV7-2|many|TRBJ2-7|TRBD1
TGTGCCAGCAGCTTGGCCCCCGGGACAGTGTTCCTCGAGCAGTACTTC
CASSLAPGTVFLEQYF
>TRBV11-2|few|TRBJ1-3|-
TGTGCCAGCAGCTTAGTAGGGGGGCTAACTGGAAACACCATATATTTT
CASSLVGGLTGNTIYF
>TRBV2|many|TRBJ2-1|TRBD2
TGTGCCAGCAGTGTCCAGGAGCTGGGGAGGGGTGAGCAGTTCTTC
CASSVQELGRGEQFF
>TRBV6-1|few|TRBJ2-1|TRBD2
TGTGCCAGCAGGAGGGGGGCTAGCGGGAGTGATGAGCAGTTCTTC
CASRRGASGSDEQFF
>TRBV27|once|TRBJ2-3|TRBD1
TGTGCCAGCAGTTCTGACAGGGGTAGTACGCAGTATTTT
CASSSDRGSTQYF
>TRBV5-1|few|TRBJ2-1|TRBD2
TGCGCCAGCAGCTTGGACCGACTAGCGAGGAAAAATGAGCAGTTCTTC
CASSLDRLARKNEQFF
>TRBV7-6|-|TRBJ2-1|-
TGTGCCAGCTCACGGGGGAGTAGTAGTGAGCAGTTCTTC
CASSRGSSSEQFF
>TRBV2|many|TRBJ1-6|-
TGTGCCAGCAGTGAAGATCAGGGTTGGAATTCACCCCTCCACTTT
CASSEDQGWNSPLHF
>TRBV24-1|-|TRBJ1-1|TRBD1
TGTGCCACCTGTGATACACAGGGGGCTGGAGCTTTCTTT
CATCDTQGAGAFF
>TRBV29-1|few|TRBJ2-7|-
TGCAGCGTCCCCAAATCTTCGAGGAGGAACTACGAGCAGTACTTC
CSVPKSSRRNYEQYF
>TRBV6-2/TRBV6-3|many|TRBJ2-5|TRBD2
TGTGCCAGCGGCTCCTCACCGGTAGCGGGAGCCCGGGAGACCCAGTACTTC
CASGSSPVAGARETQYF
>TRBV18|few|TRBJ2-3|-
TGTGCCAGCTCACCACCTGCCGAACCTGGTACGCAGTATTTT
CASSPPAEPGTQYF
>TRBV30|many|TRBJ1-2|-
TGTGCCTGGGCTGGGGGATTCGGAATCTATGGCTACACCTTC
CAWAGGFGIYGYTF
>TRBV28|few|TRBJ2-7|TRBD2
TGTGCCAGCAGCCCCCTCGCCCCACTACTAGCGGACTCCTACGAGCAGTACTTC
CASSPLAPLLADSYEQYF
>TRBV19|-|TRBJ2-1|TRBD2
TGTGCCAGTAGCCCTGCCCCCCTAGCGGGGACCAGGTCCTCGGCCCACAATGAGCAGTTCTTC
CASSPAPLAGTRSSAHNEQFF
>TRBV6-2/TRBV6-3|many|TRBJ2-3|TRBD1
TGTGCCAGCAGTTCCGGGACAGGGGCTAAGGATACGCAGTATTTT
CASSSGTGAKDTQYF
>TRBV20-1|few|TRBJ2-7|TRBD2
TGCAGTGCTAGAGCGGGAGGCCACTCCTACGAGCAGTACTTC
CSARAGGHSYEQYF
>TRBV27|many|TRBJ2-7|-
TGTGCCAGCAGTTTATCGACAGGCAGCTACGAGCAGTACTTC
CASSLSTGSYEQYF
>TRBV7-2|many|TRBJ2-2|-
TGTGCCAGCAGCTTAGATCATAGAGGGTCTAACACCGGGGAGCTGTTTTTT
CASSLDHRGSNTGELFF
>TRBV2|many|TRBJ1-1|-
TGTGCCAGCAGTGAAGGACGGGTTAACACTGAAGCTTTCTTT
CASSEGRVNTEAFF
>TRBV3-1|many|TRBJ1-6|-
TGTGCCAGCAGCCAACAGAACCTACCATATAATTCACCCCTCCACTTT
CASSQQNLPYNSPLHF
>TRBV6-6|few|TRBJ1-5|-
TGTGCCAGCAGTTCTCGACCACACCCCCAGCCCCAGCATTTT
CASSSRPHPQPQHF